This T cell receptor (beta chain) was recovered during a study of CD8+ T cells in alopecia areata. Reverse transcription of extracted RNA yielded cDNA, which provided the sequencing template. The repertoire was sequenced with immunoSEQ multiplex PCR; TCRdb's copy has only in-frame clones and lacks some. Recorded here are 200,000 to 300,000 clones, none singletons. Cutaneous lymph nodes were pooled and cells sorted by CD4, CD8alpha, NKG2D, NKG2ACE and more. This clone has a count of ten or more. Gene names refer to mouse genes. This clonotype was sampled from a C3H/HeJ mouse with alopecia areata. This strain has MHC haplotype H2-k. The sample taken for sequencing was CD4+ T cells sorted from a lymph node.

The CDR3 protein is CASGTTSAETLYF. CDR3 DNA (partial): TGTGCCAGCGGGACAACTAGTGCAGAA. The gene calls are TRBV13-2 and TRBJ2-3; D not certain. The CDR3 end is not reached by the read, which stops 4 residues before it; the germline J gene fills it in. Trimming took 5 bases from V and 0 from J, leaving 7 bases between them. This CDR3 is 13 amino acids long. Germline V lookup: CDR1 NNHNN, CDR2 SYGAGS (reference sequence).